This TCR beta chain came from a study of cytomegalovirus exposure and HLA in healthy donors. Study conclusions and caveats: In an earlier analysis, about 87% or about 30%: the productive usage of most TCR beta V segments. An analysis that came later showed most CMV-associated TCR beta chains appearing HLA-restricted.

PCR amplification relied on 60 Vbeta primers (plus 13 Jbeta primers). The method was immunoSEQ multiplex PCR; TCRdb's version includes in-frame clones alone and lacks a portion of them. The table includes about 190,000 clones, around 73% detected once. V lost 1 base to trimming and J lost 6 bases; unmatched junction nucleotides: 6. Germline V gives CDR1 SNHLY, CDR2 FYNNEI. CDR3 length: 15 residues. Worth noting for this clone: What it binds is unknown.

Sequencing was done on a sample of PBMCs. This TCR was sampled from a woman in her 30s in good health and CMV-seropositive. This chain links TRBV2 with TRBJ2-5, with 9 bases lining up with TRBD1. CDR3 residues: CASSEEGTGWKTQYF. CDR3 bases: TGTGCCAGCAGTGAAGAAGGGACAGGGTGGAAGACCCAGTACTTC.